The T cell receptor beta chain described here comes from a study of blood T cell repertoires in COVID-19. Profiling relied on immunoSEQ multiplex PCR, and the TCRdb table lists in-frame clones only, not all of them. The sample shows around 240,000 clones, 85% of them seen only once. The length of the CDR3 is 13 residues. With 6 bases removed from V and 0 bases from J, the gap between germline ends came to 11 bases. The germline V gene encodes CDR1 SQVTM and CDR2 ANQGSEA. Material: peripheral blood. The chain combines TRBV29-1 with TRBJ1-1, with a weak D call TRBD1 (6 bases). The receptor was isolated from a man aged 35 to 55 with acute or convalescent COVID-19. The CDR3, as DNA: TGCAGCGTCGGACAGCTAATGAACACTGAAGCTTTCTTT. It codes for CSVGQLMNTEAFF.